These 32 T cell receptor beta chains were all obtained from the same sample, sequenced in a study of shared clonotypes between healthy human individuals. Using immunoSEQ multiplex PCR, the repertoire was profiled, and TCRdb retains in-frame clones only, with some absent. The sample includes about 2 million clones, 85% to 95% seen only once; the top ten take 0.1% to 0.15%. Sequencing was performed on naive CD4+ T cells sorted from blood. Subset here: CD45RA+ positively selected. The receptors were sampled from a young man in good health.

CDR3 DNA sequence: TGTGCCATCACCCACGGACTAGCGGGAGGGGCCGGGGAGCTGTTTTTT. Translating it yields CAITHGLAGGAGELFF. The chain couples TRBV10-3 to TRBJ2-2, with 15 bases identical to TRBD2. Germline CDR1 ENHRY, CDR2 SYGVKD. Unmatched junction bases numbered 6, after V lost 7 bases and J lost 6 bases. The CDR3 is made up of 16 amino acids.

V is TRBV6-6 and J is TRBJ2-1, with 7 positions matching TRBD2. V lost 7 bases, J lost 2 bases, and 8 bases stayed unmatched. This CDR3 has 15 amino acids. Germline V gene sequence: CDR1 MNHNY, CDR2 SVGAGI (reference sequence). The CDR3 loop is CASTPTLAAYNEQFF. CDR3 in DNA: TGTGCCAGCACCCCTACCCTAGCGGCCTACAATGAGCAGTTCTTC.

The chain employs TRBV30 and TRBJ2-3, with 9 bases aligning to TRBD2. The length of the CDR3 is 14 residues. Looked up from germline, CDR1 is GTSNPN and CDR2 is SVGIG (reference sequence). Trimming at V came to 7 bases and at J to 0 bases, leaving 5 bases not matched to a gene. The CDR3 spells CASTSGSSTDTQYF. The CDR3 DNA reads as TGTGCCTCCACTAGCGGGTCTAGCACAGATACGCAGTATTTT.

The chain joins TRBV10-1 to TRBJ2-3; D is undetermined. Germline V gene sequence: CDR1 WNHNN, CDR2 SYGVQD (reference sequence). V lost 3 bases to trimming and J lost 2 bases, with 9 bases between them. The CDR3 loop spans 14 amino acids. The CDR3 is CASSDGVITDTQYF. Written as DNA, the CDR3 is TGCGCCAGCAGTGATGGCGTGATCACAGATACGCAGTATTTT.

The rearrangement joins TRBV27 to TRBJ1-5, with TRBD1 matching 9 bases. The ends lost 5 bases at V and 6 bases at J; junction bases unmatched: 5. The CDR3 spans 14 residues. Germline CDR1 and CDR2: MNHEY and SMNVEV (reference sequence). CDR3 nucleotide sequence: TGTGCCAGCAGTCCCGGGACAGGGCTTCAGCCCCAGCATTTT. Its protein is CASSPGTGLQPQHF.

The chain links TRBV13 to TRBJ2-7; the D gene is possibly TRBD2 (5 bases). The CDR3 runs 14 residues. Germline assignment: CDR1 PRHDT and CDR2 FYEKMQ (reference sequence). The V gene lost 6 bases and the J gene lost 5 bases, with 17 bases spanning the gap. CDR3 region: CASRTSMAGNEQYF. CDR3 sequence (DNA): TGTGCCAGCAGGACCTCCATGGCGGGCAACGAGCAGTACTTC.

V usage is TRBV27 and J usage is TRBJ1-4; no firm D call. The V and J ends lost 4 bases and 2 bases respectively, with 8 bases between them. The CDR3 contains 14 residues. The germline gives CDR1 MNHEY, CDR2 SMNVEV (reference sequence). CDR3 sequence (DNA): TGTGCCAGCAGTTATGGGGTGACTAATGAAAAACTGTTTTTT. Its translation is CASSYGVTNEKLFF. Full variable domain (missing parts from reference TRBV27 and TRBJ1-4): EAQVTQNPRYLITVTGKKLTVTCSQNMNHEYMSWYRQDPGLGLRQIYYSMNVEVTDKGDVPEGYKVSRKEKRNFPLILESPSPNQTSLYFCASSYGVTNEKLFFGSGTQLSVL.

This clone was seen only once. This chain joins TRBV30 and TRBJ1-1; 9 bases are shared with TRBD1. The V and J ends lost 7 bases and 5 bases, in that order; junction bases with no gene match: 17. CDR1 and CDR2 (germline): GTSNPN, SVGIG (reference sequence). The CDR3 runs to 16 residues. CDR3 in DNA: TGTGCCTTGAAGAATTACAGGACAGGGGAGGGTACTGAAGCTTTCTTT. Protein product: CALKNYRTGEGTEAFF.

The rearrangement joins TRBV18 to TRBJ2-3; 12 nucleotides match TRBD2. V lost 1 base and J lost 0; bases outside the gene matches: 5. The CDR3 loop spans 18 amino acids. CDR1 is KGHSH and CDR2 is LQKENI in the germline V gene. The CDR3 is CASSPLTGLAGSTDTQYF. The CDR3 DNA is TGTGCCAGCTCACCACTTACCGGACTAGCGGGAAGCACAGATACGCAGTATTTT.

This chain uses TRBV2 with TRBJ1-4; D gene uncertain. The germline V gene encodes CDR1 SNHLY and CDR2 FYNNEI. With 7 bases removed from V and 5 bases from J, the gap between germline ends came to 11 bases. This CDR3 region has 13 residues. For the CDR3, the DNA is TGTGCCAGCAAGATAGGGCCGAATGAAAAACTGTTTTTT. It encodes CASKIGPNEKLFF. The full variable domain, its missing parts supplied by reference TRBV2 and TRBJ1-4, is EPEVTQTPSHQVTQMGQEVILRCVPISNHLYFYWYRQILGQKVEFLVSFYNNEISEKSEIFDDQFSVERPDGSNFTLKIRSTKLEDSAMYFCASKIGPNEKLFFGSGTQLSVL.

This rearrangement joins TRBV4-1 to TRBJ1-4; D uncertain. The V gene's germline CDR1 is MGHRA and CDR2 YSYEKL. Trimming shortened V by 1 base and J by 5 bases, and 8 bases separated the two germline ends. This CDR3 region has 14 residues. CDR3 sequence reads: CASSQGQRNEKLFF. The CDR3 DNA reads TGCGCCAGCAGCCAAGGGCAGCGCAATGAAAAACTGTTTTTT.

The chain uses TRBV4-1 and TRBJ2-1; 8 bases line up with TRBD1. Looked up from germline, CDR1 is MGHRA and CDR2 is YSYEKL. The V gene end was trimmed by 4 bases and the J gene end by 3 bases; junction bases not matched to a gene: 8. This CDR3 contains 16 residues. The CDR3 region is CASSLPRGTGYNEQFF. Here the CDR3 DNA reads TGCGCCAGCAGCCTCCCAAGAGGGACAGGCTACAATGAGCAGTTCTTC.

This chain connects TRBV6-5 to TRBJ2-7; D call uncertain. CDR3 length equals 11 residues. Germline-derived CDR1 and CDR2 are MNHEY and SVGAGI. Trimming pared 8 bases from V and 9 bases from J, leaving 14 bases between. The CDR3 loop is CASGLPTRQYF. The CDR3 nucleotides read TGTGCCAGCGGCCTTCCTACGAGGCAGTACTTC.

In regard to this clone: Other DNA sequences of this sample code for an identical CDR3. This chain joins TRBV6-5 and TRBJ1-1; D is perhaps TRBD1 (5 bases). In germline, CDR1 is MNHEY, CDR2 SVGAGI. V was pared by 0 bases and J by 1 base, with 9 bases between. This CDR3 contains 15 residues. The CDR3 protein is CASSYSRGGNTEAFF. CDR3 nucleotide sequence: TGTGCCAGCAGTTACTCGCGGGGGGGGAACACTGAAGCTTTCTTT.

The V gene is TRBV5-1, the J gene TRBJ2-3; TRBD1 is a possible D gene (6 bases). CDR1 is SGHRS and CDR2 is YFSETQ in the germline V gene. Between the trimmed V and J ends, which lost 5 bases and 6 bases, there was a span of 16 bases. The CDR3 is made up of 14 amino acids. The CDR3 loop reads CASSADSSRDTQYF. CDR3 DNA sequence: TGCGCCAGCAGTGCGGACAGTTCGAGGGATACGCAGTATTTT.

The V and J genes are TRBV5-1 and TRBJ1-1; unclear D gene. The CDR3 totals 15 residues. V was clipped by 7 bases and J by 5 bases, with 21 bases between them. CDR1 SGHRS and CDR2 YFSETQ come from the germline V gene. The CDR3: CASAGKTFSRTEAFF. The CDR3 DNA reads as TGCGCCAGCGCGGGTAAGACCTTTTCGCGAACTGAAGCTTTCTTT.

The rearrangement links TRBV25-1 to TRBJ1-2; unclear D gene. Trimming shortened V by 4 bases and J by 7 bases, and 10 bases separated the two germline ends. There are 12 residues in the CDR3. The germline V gene has CDR1 MGHDK and CDR2 SYGVNS. CDR3 sequence: CASSGGWSGYTF. The CDR3 bases are TGTGCCAGCAGTGGAGGGTGGAGTGGCTACACCTTC.

This clone has only one observation. The J gene is TRBJ2-7, the V gene TRBV6-1, with D perhaps TRBD2 (6 bases). The CDR3 covers 16 residues. The ends were cut back, 1 base at V and 0 bases at J, with 13 bases in the middle. Germline loops: CDR1 MNHNS, CDR2 SASEGT. The DNA of the CDR3 is TGTGCCAGCAGTGAAGTTAAGGCCGGGGGCTCCTACGAGCAGTACTTC. It translates to CASSEVKAGGSYEQYF.

The V call is TRBV5-1, the J call TRBJ2-3, with D unresolved. The CDR3 is 16 amino acids. Between the trimmed V and J ends, which lost 0 bases and 4 bases, there was a span of 15 bases. The V gene's germline CDR1 is SGHRS and CDR2 YFSETQ. In DNA, the CDR3 is TGCGCCAGCAGCTTGGATACCACTGTATGGTCAGATACGCAGTATTTT. The encoded protein is CASSLDTTVWSDTQYF. The whole variable domain, filled in from reference TRBV5-1 and TRBJ2-3, reads KAGVTQTPRYLIKTRGQQVTLSCSPISGHRSVSWYQQTPGQGLQFLFEYFSETQRNKGNFPGRFSGRQFSNSRSEMNVSTLELGDSALYLCASSLDTTVWSDTQYFGPGTRLTVL.

The J gene is TRBJ2-5, the V gene TRBV30; TRBD2 matches 11 bases. Germline-derived CDR1 and CDR2 are GTSNPN and SVGIG (reference sequence). With V trimmed by 4 bases and J by 7 bases, 11 bases remained unmatched. This CDR3 has 15 residues. For the CDR3, the DNA is TGTGCCTGGAATGGGTGGGCTAGCGGGGGGATGACCCAGTACTTC. It translates to CAWNGWASGGMTQYF.

V is TRBV5-1 and J is TRBJ1-6, with D hard to call. Trimming pared 1 base from V and 7 bases from J, leaving 12 bases between. CDR3 size: 15 residues. Per germline, CDR1 SGHRS and CDR2 YFSETQ. The CDR3 loop reads CASSLQAVENSPLHF. CDR3 sequence (DNA): TGCGCCAGCAGCTTGCAGGCGGTAGAGAATTCACCCCTCCACTTT.

V and J are TRBV7-9 and TRBJ2-1; D is perhaps TRBD2 (6 bases). Germline CDR1 and CDR2: SEHNR and FQNEAQ (reference sequence). CDR3 size: 14 residues. Between the trimmed V and J ends, which lost 7 bases and 4 bases, there was a span of 14 bases. CDR3 in amino acids: CASTGSSGYNEQFF. DNA for the CDR3: TGTGCCAGCACTGGGAGTAGCGGATACAATGAGCAGTTCTTC.

To note about this clone: Compared with germline, one end of the junction differs, possibly owing to a read error. The chain carries TRBV7-7 and TRBJ2-1, with D possibly being TRBD2 (6 bases). The CDR3 contains 13 residues. The V gene's germline CDR1 is SSHAT and CDR2 FNYEAQ (reference sequence). The CDR3 spells CASSLSGRNEQFF. CDR3 bases: TGTGCTAGCAGCTTAAGCGGGCGCAATGAGCAGTTCTTC.

This clone was detected once. This chain uses TRBV7-9 with TRBJ1-2; perhaps TRBD1 as D (5 bases). The CDR3 covers 12 residues. Germline V gene lookup returns CDR1 SEHNR and CDR2 FQNEAQ (reference sequence). V lost 6 bases to trimming and J lost 4 bases, with 9 bases between them. The CDR3, as DNA: TGTGCCAGCAGGGACATGGGCTATGGCTACACCTTC. The encoded protein is CASRDMGYGYTF.

CDR3 loop: CASSKDGDRAYNSPLHF. The CDR3 DNA reads TGTGCCAGCAGCAAAGATGGAGACAGGGCCTATAATTCACCCCTCCACTTT. The chain joins TRBV21-1 to TRBJ1-6; the table gives TRBD1 as D, unverified against the DNA. TRBV21-1 is a documented pseudogene. CDR3 size: 17 residues.

The rearrangement uses TRBV6-6 and TRBJ2-5; 7 bases line up with TRBD1. CDR1 MNHNY and CDR2 SVGAGI come from the germline V gene (reference sequence). The ends lost 6 bases at V and 5 bases at J; junction bases unmatched: 3. The CDR3 loop spans 12 amino acids. In nucleotides, the CDR3 is TGTGCCAGCAGCCCGGGACAGGAGACCCAGTACTTC. Its translation is CASSPGQETQYF.

This clone was observed a single time. The rearrangement uses TRBV28 and TRBJ1-2; tentative D call: TRBD1 (6 bases). V was shortened by 5 bases and J by 6 bases, with 10 bases between the two germline ends. The CDR3 is 12 amino acids. In germline, CDR1 is MDHEN, CDR2 SYDVKM. In nucleotides, the CDR3 is TGTGCCAGCAGTACCCACAGGGATGGCTACACCTTC. This translates into CASSTHRDGYTF.

This clone was detected a few times. This sample includes further DNA sequences coding for the same CDR3. The rearrangement joins TRBV5-1 to TRBJ1-1; 7 bases agree with TRBD1. V lost 3 bases, J lost 1 base, and 3 bases stayed unmatched. This CDR3 has 14 residues. Looked up from germline, CDR1 is SGHRS and CDR2 is YFSETQ. The CDR3 region is CASSSGTANTEAFF. In DNA, the CDR3 is TGCGCCAGCAGCTCCGGGACAGCGAACACTGAAGCTTTCTTT.

The chain joins TRBV7-2 to TRBJ1-1; TRBD1 matches 9 bases. V lost 6 bases to trimming and J lost 6 bases; unmatched junction nucleotides: 11. Germline-derived CDR1 and CDR2 are SGHTA and FQGNSA. The CDR3 covers 15 residues. As DNA, the CDR3 is TGTGCCAGCAGTTTGGCAAGACGGGACAGGGCTGAAGCTTTCTTT. This translates into CASSLARRDRAEAFF.

The rearrangement joins TRBV10-3 to TRBJ2-7; D ambiguous. The CDR3 sequence is 14 residues long. Germline lookup yields CDR1 ENHRY and CDR2 SYGVKD. Trimming stripped 5 bases from V and 3 bases from J, with 14 bases between. CDR3 sequence reads: CAISQAGAYYEQYF. In nucleotides, the CDR3 is TGTGCCATCAGTCAAGCAGGAGCATACTACGAGCAGTACTTC.

The chain is built from TRBV6-1 and TRBJ2-7; weak D call: TRBD2 (6 bases). The CDR3 has 13 residues. Germline loops: CDR1 MNHNS, CDR2 SASEGT. The V end was cut by 8 bases, the J end by 2 bases, with 13 bases between. The CDR3 here is CASYRDLPYEQYF. The DNA of the CDR3 is TGTGCCAGCTACCGGGACTTACCCTACGAGCAGTACTTC.

This sequence joins TRBV10-2 and TRBJ2-7; 15 bases are shared with TRBD2. The J segment lost 9 bases and the V segment lost 0 bases, leaving 6 bases of the junction unmatched. Germline V gene data show CDR1 as WSHSY and CDR2 as SAAADI. The CDR3 is made up of 16 amino acids. CDR3 in DNA: TGCGCCAGCAGTGAGTCGGGGACTAGCGGGAGGAAATCGCAGTACTTC. Protein sequence: CASSESGTSGRKSQYF.